This passage covers 16 T cell receptor beta chains from one sample sequenced in a study of a mutant IDH1 vaccine in newly diagnosed glioma. These receptors' antigens are unknown. This sample's time point: week 5, during vaccination. Doses comprised 300 ug of mutant IDH1 20-mer peptide each, plus topical imiquimod. TCRdb's table, derived via immunoSEQ multiplex PCR, lists solely in-frame clones and lacks some. The top ten hold under 3.5% of the sample, which has roughly 51,000 clones, 81% seen once. This specimen was PBMCs, taken from a glioma patient whose treatment included an IDH1 peptide vaccine. The receptors were sampled from a man aged 25-45 years with glioma.

The gene calls are TRBV18 and TRBJ1-2; D not certain. The germline V gene encodes CDR1 KGHSH and CDR2 LQKENI. V lost 4 bases and J 4 bases, leaving 16 bases between the germline ends. This CDR3 is built from 15 residues. Here the CDR3 DNA reads TGTGCCAGCTCACGGACCGAGCAGGCTAGCTATGGCTACACCTTC. Translated: CASSRTEQASYGYTF.

V gene TRBV6-6 combines with J gene TRBJ2-3, with a possible D match to TRBD1 (6 bases). Deletions cut 4 bases from V and 5 bases from J, with 19 bases between. This CDR3 contains 16 residues. Germline loops: CDR1 MNHNY, CDR2 SVGAGI (reference sequence). The chain's CDR3 is CASSFTGSRAVDTQYF. In DNA, the CDR3 is TGTGCCAGCAGTTTCACAGGGTCACGCGCAGTAGATACGCAGTATTTT.

The J gene is TRBJ1-2, the V gene TRBV5-1; a possible D gene is TRBD1 (5 bases). V lost 4 bases and J 8 bases, leaving 9 bases between the germline ends. Germline V CDR1 and CDR2: SGHRS, YFSETQ. This CDR3 comprises 11 residues. CDR3 coding DNA: TGCGCCAGCAGCCGGGGACGAGGCTACACCTTC. It translates to CASSRGRGYTF.

The chain uses TRBV5-1 and TRBJ2-1; D remains ambiguous. The V gene lost 4 bases and the J gene lost 4 bases, with 12 bases spanning the gap. Germline V lookup: CDR1 SGHRS, CDR2 YFSETQ. This CDR3 region has 14 residues. CDR3 bases: TGCGCCAGCAGCCATAGGGCAGGTTACAATGAGCAGTTCTTC. Protein sequence: CASSHRAGYNEQFF.

The chain carries TRBV7-8 and TRBJ1-2; D is uncertain. CDR1 is SGHVS and CDR2 is FQNEAQ in the germline V gene. V shed 0 bases and J shed 3 bases, with 20 bases lying between them. The CDR3 is 18 amino acids. CDR3 sequence reads: CASSLARNRRAPDYGYTF. The CDR3, as DNA: TGTGCCAGCAGCTTAGCTCGGAATCGGAGGGCCCCAGACTATGGCTACACCTTC.

The chain employs TRBV19 and TRBJ2-1, with 7 bases lining up with TRBD2. The V gene's germline CDR1 is LNHDA and CDR2 SQIVND (reference sequence). CDR3 length equals 16 residues. The CDR3 here is CAVTAGTKSSYNEQFF. The CDR3 nucleotides read TGTGCTGTGACAGCGGGGACGAAGAGCTCCTACAATGAGCAGTTCTTC.

The chain links TRBV15 to TRBJ1-5; D is possibly TRBD1 (6 bases). Trimming shortened V by 5 bases and J by 7 bases, and 12 bases separated the two germline ends. The CDR3 is made up of 13 amino acids. Germline V gives CDR1 LNHNV, CDR2 YYDKDF (reference sequence). CDR3 bases: TGTGCCACCAGCCCGGGGGGCTGGCAGCCCCAGCATTTT. Translating gives CATSPGGWQPQHF. The variable domain in full, with the rest retrieved from reference TRBV15 and TRBJ1-5, is DAMVIQNPRYQVTQFGKPVTLSCSQTLNHNVMYWYQQKSSQAPKLLFHYYDKDFNNEADTPDNFQSRRPNTSFCFLDIRSPGLGDTAMYLCATSPGGWQPQHFGDGTRLSIL.

The chain uses TRBV18 and TRBJ2-7; D may match TRBD1 or TRBD2 (5 bases each). V was shortened by 6 bases and J by 0 bases, with 12 bases between the two germline ends. The germline gives CDR1 KGHSH, CDR2 LQKENI. The CDR3 extends over 14 amino acids. The CDR3 DNA reads TGTGCCAGCTCCCAGGGACGTCGCTCCTACGAGCAGTACTTC. It specifies CASSQGRRSYEQYF.

The rearrangement links TRBV2 to TRBJ1-1; tentatively, D is TRBD1 (5 bases). The CDR3 is made up of 14 amino acids. Germline values: CDR1 SNHLY, CDR2 FYNNEI. V shed 6 bases and J shed 3 bases, with 14 bases lying between them. CDR3: CASRRGEWDTEAFF. CDR3 DNA sequence: TGTGCCAGCAGGAGAGGGGAGTGGGACACTGAAGCTTTCTTT.

The V gene is TRBV15, the J gene TRBJ2-1; weak D call: TRBD1 (5 bases). Germline loops: CDR1 LNHNV, CDR2 YYDKDF (reference sequence). Trimming cost V 0 bases and J 1 base, with 10 bases left between them. The length of the CDR3 is 16 residues. The CDR3 here is CATSRDSTGSYNEQFF. The DNA of the CDR3 is TGTGCCACCAGCAGAGATTCTACAGGATCCTACAATGAGCAGTTCTTC.

V is TRBV19 and J is TRBJ2-7; TRBD1 agrees at 9 bases. J was trimmed by 2 bases and V by 4 bases; bases with no gene match: 6. The CDR3 totals 15 residues. CDR1 is LNHDA, CDR2 SQIVND, per germline (reference sequence). The DNA of the CDR3 is TGTGCCAGTAGTAGGCCGGGACAGGGAGCCTACGAGCAGTACTTC. It encodes CASSRPGQGAYEQYF.

The chain couples TRBV7-9 to TRBJ2-3; D not resolved. The CDR3 has 17 amino acids. Germline V gene sequence: CDR1 SEHNR, CDR2 FQNEAQ (reference sequence). With 1 base removed from V and 0 bases from J, the gap between germline ends came to 14 bases. This CDR3 is CASSLGLPDSSTDTQYF. The CDR3 nucleotides read TGTGCCAGCAGCTTAGGCCTGCCGGATTCTAGCACAGATACGCAGTATTTT.

This sequence joins TRBV5-1 and TRBJ2-3, with D possibly being TRBD2 (5 bases). The CDR3 has 17 residues. The V gene lost 4 bases and the J gene lost 4 bases, with 22 bases spanning the gap. The germline V gene has CDR1 SGHRS and CDR2 YFSETQ. The CDR3 sequence is CASSPQAGSPKADTQYF. As DNA, the CDR3 is TGCGCCAGCAGCCCCCAGGCGGGTAGCCCAAAGGCAGATACGCAGTATTTT.

This clone has just a few counts. V and J are TRBV4-1 and TRBJ1-1; D unresolved. The V end lost 3 bases, the J end lost 11 bases, and 19 bases lay between the germline ends. There are 14 residues in the CDR3. In germline, CDR1 is MGHRA, CDR2 YSYEKL. The CDR3 nucleotides read TGCGCCAGCAGCCATGGGGTCCAGAATGTAATGGCTTTCTTT. The encoded protein is CASSHGVQNVMAFF.

The chain is built from TRBV2 and TRBJ1-4; possible D gene TRBD1, 5 bases. The CDR3 covers 16 residues. V shed 2 bases and J shed 2 bases, with 12 bases lying between them. CDR1 is SNHLY, CDR2 FYNNEI, per germline. The CDR3 sequence: CASSELGGGTNEKLFF. As DNA, the CDR3 is TGTGCCAGCAGTGAATTGGGCGGGGGGACTAATGAAAAACTGTTTTTT.

In its sample, this clone was seen once. This chain uses TRBV7-6 with TRBJ2-7; 9 nucleotides align to TRBD1. The CDR3 is 17 amino acids. V was clipped by 1 base and J by 4 bases; unmatched bases: 11. CDR1 SGHVS and CDR2 FNYEAQ come from the germline V gene. The CDR3 here is CASSLEGGTGNPYEQYF. The DNA for the CDR3 is TGTGCCAGCAGCTTAGAGGGGGGGACAGGGAACCCTTACGAGCAGTACTTC. Complete variable domain (other parts from reference TRBV7-6 and TRBJ2-7): GAGVSQSPRYKVTKRGQDVALRCDPISGHVSLYWYRQALGQGPEFLTYFNYEAQQDKSGLPNDRFSAERPEGSISTLTIQRTEQRDSAMYRCASSLEGGTGNPYEQYFGPGTRLTVT.